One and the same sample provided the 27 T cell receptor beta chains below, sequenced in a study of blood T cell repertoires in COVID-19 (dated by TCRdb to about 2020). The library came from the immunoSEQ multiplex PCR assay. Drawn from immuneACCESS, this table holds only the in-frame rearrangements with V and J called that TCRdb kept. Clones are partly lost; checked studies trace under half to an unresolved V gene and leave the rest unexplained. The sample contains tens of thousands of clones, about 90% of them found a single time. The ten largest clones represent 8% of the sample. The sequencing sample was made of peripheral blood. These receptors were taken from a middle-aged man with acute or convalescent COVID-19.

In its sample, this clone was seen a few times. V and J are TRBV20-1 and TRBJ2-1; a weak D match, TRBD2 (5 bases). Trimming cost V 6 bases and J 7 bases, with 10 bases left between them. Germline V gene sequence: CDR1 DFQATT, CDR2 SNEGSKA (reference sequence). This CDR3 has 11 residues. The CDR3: CSAGAKNEQFF. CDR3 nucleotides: TGCAGTGCGGGAGCCAAAAATGAGCAGTTCTTC.

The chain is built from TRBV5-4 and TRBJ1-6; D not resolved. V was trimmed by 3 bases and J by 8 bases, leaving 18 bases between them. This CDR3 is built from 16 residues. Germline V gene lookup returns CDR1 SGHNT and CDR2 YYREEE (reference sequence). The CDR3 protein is CASSSRTGEGYSPLHF. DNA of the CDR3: TGTGCCAGCAGCTCCCGGACTGGGGAGGGTTATTCACCCCTCCACTTT.

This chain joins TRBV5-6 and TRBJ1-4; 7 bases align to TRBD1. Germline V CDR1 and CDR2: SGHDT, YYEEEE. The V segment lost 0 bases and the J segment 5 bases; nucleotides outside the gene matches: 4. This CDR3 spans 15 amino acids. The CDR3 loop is CASSLVGQPNEKLFF. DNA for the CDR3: TGTGCCAGCAGCTTGGTGGGACAGCCCAATGAAAAACTGTTTTTT.

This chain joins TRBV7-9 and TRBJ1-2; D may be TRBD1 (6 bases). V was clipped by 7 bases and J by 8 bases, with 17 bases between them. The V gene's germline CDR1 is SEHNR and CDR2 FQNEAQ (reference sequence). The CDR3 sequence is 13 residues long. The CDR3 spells CASTRTAESGYTF. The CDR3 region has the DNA TGTGCCAGCACCAGGACAGCCGAGTCCGGCTACACCTTC.

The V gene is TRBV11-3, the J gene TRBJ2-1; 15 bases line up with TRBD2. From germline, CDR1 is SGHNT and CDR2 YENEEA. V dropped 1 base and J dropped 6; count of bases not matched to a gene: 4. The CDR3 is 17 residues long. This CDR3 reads CASSLGTSGGAVNEQFF. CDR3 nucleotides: TGTGCCAGCAGCTTAGGGACTAGCGGGGGGGCGGTCAATGAGCAGTTCTTC.

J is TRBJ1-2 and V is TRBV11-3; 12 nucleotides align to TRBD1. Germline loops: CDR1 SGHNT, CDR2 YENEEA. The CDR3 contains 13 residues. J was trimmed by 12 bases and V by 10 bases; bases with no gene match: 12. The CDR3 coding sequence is TGTGCCACTTCCGGAGGGACAGGGGGCCTCAACACCTTC. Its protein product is CATSGGTGGLNTF.

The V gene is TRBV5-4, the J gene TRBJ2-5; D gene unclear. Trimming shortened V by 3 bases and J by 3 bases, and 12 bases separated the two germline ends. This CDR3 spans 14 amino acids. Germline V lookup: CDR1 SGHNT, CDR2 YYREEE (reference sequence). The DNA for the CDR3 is TGTGCCAGCAGCTCGCCCATCCGGGAAGAGACCCAGTACTTC. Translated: CASSSPIREETQYF.

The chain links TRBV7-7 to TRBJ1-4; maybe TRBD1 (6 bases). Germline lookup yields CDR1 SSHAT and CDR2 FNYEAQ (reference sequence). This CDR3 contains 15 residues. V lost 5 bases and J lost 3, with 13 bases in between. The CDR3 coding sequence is TGTGCCAGCAGCAAGAACAGGGTGCCTAATGAAAAACTGTTTTTT. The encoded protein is CASSKNRVPNEKLFF. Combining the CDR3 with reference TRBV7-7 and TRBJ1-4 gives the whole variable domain GAGVSQSPRYKVTKRGQDVTLRCDPISSHATLYWYQQALGQGPEFLTYFNYEAQPDKSGLPSDRFSAERPEGSISTLTIQRTEQRDSAMYRCASSKNRVPNEKLFFGSGTQLSVL.

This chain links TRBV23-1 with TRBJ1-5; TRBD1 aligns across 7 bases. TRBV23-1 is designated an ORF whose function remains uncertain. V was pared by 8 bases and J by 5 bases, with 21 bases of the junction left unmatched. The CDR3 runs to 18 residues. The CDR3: CASRRVRPNRGDDQPQHF. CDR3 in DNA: TGCGCCAGCCGTCGGGTCCGCCCGAACAGGGGCGACGATCAGCCCCAGCATTTT.

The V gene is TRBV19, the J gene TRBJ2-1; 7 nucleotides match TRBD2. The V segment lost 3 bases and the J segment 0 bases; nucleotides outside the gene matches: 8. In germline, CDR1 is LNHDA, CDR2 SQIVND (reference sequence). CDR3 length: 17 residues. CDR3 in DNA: TGTGCCAGTAGTATTTTTCATGGGGAGGGCTCCTACAATGAGCAGTTCTTC. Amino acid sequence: CASSIFHGEGSYNEQFF.

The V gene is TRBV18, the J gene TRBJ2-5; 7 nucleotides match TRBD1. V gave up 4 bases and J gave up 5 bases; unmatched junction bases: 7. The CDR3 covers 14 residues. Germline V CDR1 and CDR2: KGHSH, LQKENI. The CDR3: CASSQNTGVETQYF. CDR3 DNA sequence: TGTGCCAGCTCACAAAATACAGGGGTTGAGACCCAGTACTTC.

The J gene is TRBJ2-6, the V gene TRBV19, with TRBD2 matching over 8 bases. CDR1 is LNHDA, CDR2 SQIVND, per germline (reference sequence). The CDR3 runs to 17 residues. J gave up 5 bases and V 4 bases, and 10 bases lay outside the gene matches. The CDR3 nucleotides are TGTGCCAGTAGTACCACTAGCGGCGCCGGTAGGGCCAACGTCCTGACTTTC. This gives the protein CASSTTSGAGRANVLTF. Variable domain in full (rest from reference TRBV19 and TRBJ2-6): DGGITQSPKYLFRKEGQNVTLSCEQNLNHDAMYWYRQDPGQGLRLIYYSQIVNDFQKGDIAEGYSVSREKKESFPLTVTSAQKNPTAFYLCASSTTSGAGRANVLTFGAGSRLTVL.

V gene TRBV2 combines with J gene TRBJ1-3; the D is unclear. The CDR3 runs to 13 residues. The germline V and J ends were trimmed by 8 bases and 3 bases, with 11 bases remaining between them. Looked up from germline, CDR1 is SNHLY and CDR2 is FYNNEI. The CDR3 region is CASQEVFGNTIYF. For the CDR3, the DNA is TGTGCCAGCCAGGAGGTCTTTGGAAACACCATATATTTT.

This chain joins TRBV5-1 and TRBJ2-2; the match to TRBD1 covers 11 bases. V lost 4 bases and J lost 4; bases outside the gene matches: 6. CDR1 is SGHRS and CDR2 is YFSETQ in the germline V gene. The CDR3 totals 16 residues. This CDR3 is CASSPDRGRFTGELFF. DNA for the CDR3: TGCGCCAGCAGCCCGGACAGGGGGCGTTTCACCGGGGAGCTGTTTTTT.

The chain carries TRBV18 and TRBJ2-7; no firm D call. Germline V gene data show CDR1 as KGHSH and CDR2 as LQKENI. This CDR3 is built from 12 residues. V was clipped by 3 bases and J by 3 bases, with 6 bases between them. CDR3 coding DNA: TGTGCCAGCTCACCTAGTATCTACGAGCAGTACTTC. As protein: CASSPSIYEQYF.

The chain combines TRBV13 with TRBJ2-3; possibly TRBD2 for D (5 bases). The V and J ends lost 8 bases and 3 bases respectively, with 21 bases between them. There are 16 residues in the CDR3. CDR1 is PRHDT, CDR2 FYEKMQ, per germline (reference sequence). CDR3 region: CASGLRSGRVTDTQYF. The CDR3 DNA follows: TGTGCCAGCGGGCTCCGGTCGGGAAGGGTTACAGATACGCAGTATTTT.

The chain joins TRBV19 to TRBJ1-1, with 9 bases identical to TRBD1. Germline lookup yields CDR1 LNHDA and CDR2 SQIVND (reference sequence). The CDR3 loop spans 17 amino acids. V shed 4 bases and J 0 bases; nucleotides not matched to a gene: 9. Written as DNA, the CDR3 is TGTGCCAGTAGTAAAATCTCTACAGGGGGCCTGAACACTGAAGCTTTCTTT. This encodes CASSKISTGGLNTEAFF.

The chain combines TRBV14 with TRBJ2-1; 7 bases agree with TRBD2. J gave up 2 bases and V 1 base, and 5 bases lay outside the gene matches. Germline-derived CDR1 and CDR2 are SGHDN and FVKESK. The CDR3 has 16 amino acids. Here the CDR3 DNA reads TGTGCCAGCAGCCAAGGCGGGAGCGTCACCTACAATGAGCAGTTCTTC. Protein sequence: CASSQGGSVTYNEQFF.

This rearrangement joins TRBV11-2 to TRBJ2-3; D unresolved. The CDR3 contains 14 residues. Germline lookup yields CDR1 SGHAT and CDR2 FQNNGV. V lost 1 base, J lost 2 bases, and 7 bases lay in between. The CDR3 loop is CASSLVQHTDTQYF. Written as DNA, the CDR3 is TGTGCCAGCAGCTTAGTACAGCACACAGATACGCAGTATTTT.

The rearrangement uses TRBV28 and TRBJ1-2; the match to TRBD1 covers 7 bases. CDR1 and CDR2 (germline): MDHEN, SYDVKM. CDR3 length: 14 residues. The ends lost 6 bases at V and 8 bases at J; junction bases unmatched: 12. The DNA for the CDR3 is TGTGCCAGCAGCTCATATACAGGGGATCGGGGCTACACCTTC. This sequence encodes CASSSYTGDRGYTF.

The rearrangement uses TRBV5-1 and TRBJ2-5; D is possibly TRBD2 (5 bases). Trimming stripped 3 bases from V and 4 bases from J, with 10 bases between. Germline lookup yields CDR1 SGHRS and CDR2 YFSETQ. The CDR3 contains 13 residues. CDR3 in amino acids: CASSSRRRETQYF. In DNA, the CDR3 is TGCGCCAGCAGCTCCCGGAGGCGAGAGACCCAGTACTTC.

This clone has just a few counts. The CDR3 loop is CASTMNDREGYTF. The CDR3 DNA sequence: TGTGCCAGTACGATGAACGACAGGGAGGGCTACACCTTC. The chain employs TRBV5-6 and TRBJ1-2, with 7 bases fitting TRBD1. This CDR3 has 13 residues. V lost 8 bases and J lost 8; bases outside the gene matches: 12. Per germline, CDR1 SGHDT and CDR2 YYEEEE.

The CDR3 DNA follows: TGTGCCACCAGCAGAGATAACCAGGTTGAAGCTTTCTTT. Amino acid sequence: CATSRDNQVEAFF. The chain employs TRBV15 and TRBJ1-1; D gene ambiguous. The V and J ends lost 0 bases and 7 bases respectively, with 9 bases between them. From germline, CDR1 is LNHNV and CDR2 YYDKDF (reference sequence). The CDR3 sequence is 13 residues long.

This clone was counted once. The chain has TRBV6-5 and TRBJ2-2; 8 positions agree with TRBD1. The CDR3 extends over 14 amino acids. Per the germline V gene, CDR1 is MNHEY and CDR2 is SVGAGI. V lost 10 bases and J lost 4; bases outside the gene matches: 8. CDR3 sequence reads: CATSGTGVTGELFF. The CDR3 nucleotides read TGTGCCACCTCGGGGACAGGTGTCACCGGGGAGCTGTTTTTT.

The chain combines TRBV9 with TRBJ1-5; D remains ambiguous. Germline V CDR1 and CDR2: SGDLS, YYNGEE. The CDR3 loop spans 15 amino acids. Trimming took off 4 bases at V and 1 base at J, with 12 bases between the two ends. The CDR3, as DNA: TGTGCCAGCAGCAGTGAGGGTAAGAGCAATCAGCCCCAGCATTTT. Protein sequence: CASSSEGKSNQPQHF.

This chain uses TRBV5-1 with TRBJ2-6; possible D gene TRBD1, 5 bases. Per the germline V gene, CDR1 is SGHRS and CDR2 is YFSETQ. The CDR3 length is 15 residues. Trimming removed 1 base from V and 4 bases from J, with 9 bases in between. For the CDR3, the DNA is TGCGCCAGCAGCTTGATTGGGGCCGGGGCCAACGTCCTGACTTTC. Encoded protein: CASSLIGAGANVLTF.

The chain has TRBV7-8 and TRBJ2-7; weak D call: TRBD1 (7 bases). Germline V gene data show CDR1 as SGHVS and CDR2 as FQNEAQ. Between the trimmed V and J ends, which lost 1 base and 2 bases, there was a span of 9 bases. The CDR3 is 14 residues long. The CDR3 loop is CASSLGRGAYEQYF. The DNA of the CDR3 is TGTGCCAGCAGCTTAGGCAGGGGGGCCTACGAGCAGTACTTC. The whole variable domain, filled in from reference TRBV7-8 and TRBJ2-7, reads GAGVSQSPRYKVAKRGQDVALRCDPISGHVSLFWYQQALGQGPEFLTYFQNEAQLDKSGLPSDRFFAERPEGSVSTLKIQRTQQEDSAVYLCASSLGRGAYEQYFGPGTRLTVT.